A selection of T cell receptor beta chains follows, all from one sample in a study of blood T cell repertoires in COVID-19. Profiled with immunoSEQ multiplex PCR; TCRdb holds only in-frame clones, not every one. In the table there are 150,000 to 200,000 clones, about 90% of which are singletons. The sequenced sample was PBMCs or T cells enriched from blood (not recorded which). The receptors were gathered from a human donor with acute COVID-19. The donor label of this sample is uncertain. The CDR3 runs from the conserved cysteine through the conserved F or W. The D gene is left open where the match is weak. Not all rows give a size; the values are once, few, many and, for expanded clones, a class.

19	TRBJ2-3	TRBV4-1	-	-	TGCGCCAGCAGCCAAGATCTATTTAAGGGACTCGCCTTCACAGATACGCAGTATTTT	CASSQDLFKGLAFTDTQYF
14	TRBJ1-4	TRBV5-5	TRBD1	-	TGTGCCAGCAGCCTCCAGACAGGGAGGGAAAAACTGTTTTTT	CASSLQTGREKLFF
15	TRBJ1-1	TRBV30	-	-	TGTGCCTGGACCCTAGGGGGGGTGGGGAACACTGAAGCTTTCTTT	CAWTLGGVGNTEAFF
15	TRBJ2-7	TRBV2	TRBD2	-	TGTGCCAGCATCCCCCGGTGGGAGGGGTCCTACGAGCAGTACTTC	CASIPRWEGSYEQYF
17	TRBJ2-6	TRBV15	-	-	TGTGCCACCAGCAGAGATCTGGGAGCCTCTGGGGCCAACGTCCTGACTTTC	CATSRDLGASGANVLTF
12	TRBJ2-5	TRBV5-4	TRBD2	-	TGTGCCAGCATGGGGACTAGTTCCACCCAGTACTTC	CASMGTSSTQYF
13	TRBJ1-1	TRBV12-5	-	-	TGTGCTAGTACTGACACCTTGAACACTGAAGCTTTCTTT	CASTDTLNTEAFF
17	TRBJ1-1	TRBV27	TRBD1	-	TGTGCCAGCAAGCCGACAGGGGGGGTGAGAATGAACACTGAAGCTTTCTTT	CASKPTGGVRMNTEAFF
14	TRBJ1-2	TRBV30	-	-	TGTGCCTGGAAGGGTAGCGATCTTTTATATGGCTACACCTTC	CAWKGSDLLYGYTF
15	TRBJ2-7	TRBV27	-	-	TGTGCCAGCAGTTCCCTCGGGACATACAATCGCGAGCAGTACTTC	CASSSLGTYNREQYF
17	TRBJ2-1	TRBV5-1	TRBD2	-	TGCGCCAGCAGCGCCGGGGCGACTAGCGGGGTCTACAATGAGCAGTTCTTC	CASSAGATSGVYNEQFF
13	TRBJ1-1	TRBV18	-	-	TGTGCCAGCTCACCAAAGGAGGGAACTGAAGCTTTCTTT	CASSPKEGTEAFF
13	TRBJ1-2	TRBV12-3/TRBV12-4	TRBD1	once	TGTGCCAGCAGTTTTAAGGGGGCGGATGGCTACACCTTC	CASSFKGADGYTF
15	TRBJ2-1	TRBV4-1	TRBD2	-	TGCGCCAGCAGCCATCCCGGACTAGCGGGGCAAGAGCAGTTCTTC	CASSHPGLAGQEQFF
14	TRBJ1-4	TRBV3-1/TRBV3-2	-	once	TGTGCCAGCAGCTCCGCCGGGATTAATGAAAAACTGTTTTTT	CASSSAGINEKLFF
19	TRBJ2-5	TRBV7-2	TRBD2	-	TGTGCCAGCAGCTCGCCCGGGGGACTAGCGGGGGGATTGAGCGAGACCCAGTACTTC	CASSSPGGLAGGLSETQYF